These 5 T cell receptor beta chains came from one sample sequenced in a study of blood T cell repertoires in COVID-19. The method was immunoSEQ multiplex PCR; TCRdb's version includes in-frame clones alone and lacks a portion of them. Seen here are roughly 130,000 clones, about 79% observed once, and the top ten hold around 10%. The sequenced sample was PBMCs or T cells enriched from blood (not recorded which). The receptors shown here come from a man aged 45-65 years who had recovered from COVID-19.

This rearrangement joins TRBV6-5 to TRBJ2-3, with D unclear. CDR3 length: 11 amino acids. Germline V gene sequence: CDR1 MNHEY, CDR2 SVGAGI. V lost 8 bases, J lost 2 bases, and 5 bases lay in between. The chain's CDR3 is CASSNTDTQYF. DNA for the CDR3: TGTGCCAGCTCAAACACAGATACGCAGTATTTT.

V gene TRBV20-1 combines with J gene TRBJ1-1, with a tentative D call TRBD1 (5 bases). Germline CDR1 and CDR2: DFQATT and SNEGSKA (reference sequence). This CDR3 comprises 16 residues. Trimming stripped 3 bases from V and 0 bases from J, with 17 bases between. CDR3 coding DNA: TGCAGTGCTAGTGGGGCCGGGGTACCGATGAACACTGAAGCTTTCTTT. Protein: CSASGAGVPMNTEAFF.

The count of this clone is one. The CDR3 sequence is CASSLEAGRSNQPQHF. CDR3 nucleotide sequence: TGTGCCAGCAGCTTAGAAGCAGGTAGGAGCAATCAGCCCCAGCATTTT. The chain has TRBV7-2 and TRBJ1-5; the D is unclear. The germline CDR1 and CDR2 sequences are SGHTA and FQGNSA. The V end was cut by 1 base, the J end by 1 base, with 11 bases between. The CDR3 spans 16 residues.

In DNA, the CDR3 is TGTGCCAGCAGCTTTGCAGGGCAGGGTCAAACCCCCCTCCACTTT. It specifies CASSFAGQGQTPLHF. The V call is TRBV7-2, the J call TRBJ1-6; weak D call: TRBD1 (5 bases). Per the germline V gene, CDR1 is SGHTA and CDR2 is FQGNSA. The CDR3 runs to 15 residues. The V gene lost 3 bases and the J gene lost 13 bases, with 19 bases spanning the gap.

In its sample, this clone was seen once. The V call is TRBV19, the J call TRBJ2-5; 12 nucleotides agree with TRBD1. This CDR3 is 15 amino acids long. Germline-derived CDR1 and CDR2 are LNHDA and SQIVND (reference sequence). V trimming: 6 bases; J trimming: 4 bases; junction bases outside the gene matches: 6. The CDR3 bases are TGTGCCAGTAGCGAGGGACAGGGGGCAGGAGAGACCCAGTACTTC. It encodes CASSEGQGAGETQYF.